This TCR beta chain was recovered during a study of T cells in Graves' hyperthyroidism and ophthalmopathy. Points from the study as a whole: From stable hyperthyroidism, ophthalmopathy was set apart by a 13 V-J model. Blood shared most expanded thyroid clonotypes above 0.001.

Used for diagnoses were clinical symptoms, serum thyroxine and TRAb, thyroid ultrasound and orbital computed tomography. At first hyperthyroidism diagnosis, before any ophthalmopathy symptoms, the blood sample was collected. The CDR3 extends over 16 amino acids. Germline trimming cut 3 bases from V and 1 base from J; bases unmatched to any gene: 6. CDR1 and CDR2 (germline): MDHEN, SYDVKM. What was amplified from RNA transcripts were TCR beta CDR3 regions. The HTBI primer set drove a first-round RT-PCR of the TCR CDR3. TCRdb fed the multiplex PCR reads into MiXCR, producing one record per CDR3 protein. Of approximately 600,000 distinct CDR3 sequences detected, approximately 13% appear once; the ten largest clones hold about 5.8%. In this sample, this clonotype turned up many times. Antigen unknown.

The chain employs TRBV28 and TRBJ2-7, with 10 bases aligning to TRBD1. The sample comprised blood. This receptor was taken from a woman between 25 and 40 years old with Graves' hyperthyroidism that later progressed to Graves' ophthalmopathy. In DNA, the CDR3 is TGTGCCAGCAGTTTCTCCCCGGGACAGGGGTCCTACGAGCAGTACTTC. This codes for CASSFSPGQGSYEQYF.